This T cell receptor beta chain comes out of a study of cytomegalovirus exposure and HLA in healthy donors. In this sample, this clone turned up once. Its antigen remains unidentified. With 60 Vbeta and 13 Jbeta primers, the PCR was carried out. Produced via immunoSEQ multiplex PCR; TCRdb's table is partial and in-frame only. This table holds under 150,000 clones, almost 85% found once. General study results and limits: Across donors, presence/absence analyses took sequencing depth to be roughly uniform.

CDR1 and CDR2 (germline): SQVTM, ANQGSEA. The CDR3 has 14 residues. The TCR sequence derives from a boy under 10 years old in good health and CMV-seronegative. V usage is TRBV29-1 and J usage is TRBJ2-5; maybe TRBD1 (5 bases). Gene TRBJ2-7 matches the end of the DNA better, so the J call may be wrong. Sequenced material: PBMCs. CDR3 in amino acids: CSVAGRASSYEQYF. The CDR3 DNA reads TGCAGCGTTGCTGGCAGGGCGAGCTCCTACGAGCAGTACTTC.